The sequence of this T cell receptor beta chain was determined in a study of blood T cells in healthy people across ages. Study results and caveats: Donor CMV status, an unknown factor, possibly confounded changes in expanded clonotypes. Since the PBMCs were unsorted, naive and antigen-experienced cells could not be conclusively compared.

Peripheral blood, roughly 9.3 milliliters per donor, was collected. Total RNA was extracted at no less than 6 micrograms per sample. Worth noting for this clonotype: Its antigen is currently unknown.

A second PCR, run for about 7 to 11 cycles, used a sample-barcoded 5' primer plus a J-beta primer mix. TCRdb itself ran the 5' RACE reads through MiXCR, one entry per CDR3 protein. The sample shows about 1.7 million distinct CDR3 sequences, roughly 30% of them seen only once. The CDR3 extends over 10 amino acids. With 4 bases removed from V and 13 bases from J, the gap between germline ends came to 11 bases. Germline assignment: CDR1 SQVTM and CDR2 ANQGSEA. This clonotype was sampled from a young woman in good health. Sequencing input: blood. The rearrangement uses TRBV29-1 and TRBJ2-1; D ambiguous. DNA for the CDR3: TGCAGCGTTGCTGACCAGACCCAGTTCTTC. Translation gives CSVADQTQFF.